This T cell receptor beta chain was sequenced during a study of cytomegalovirus exposure and HLA in healthy donors. Study-wide results and limits: Usually a TCR sequence was rare, but some public TCRs were found in many donors. A later examination showed that TCR association rates differed by HLA locus, with DRB1 most and HLA-C fewest.

This CDR3 has 13 residues. Germline values: CDR1 SGHTA, CDR2 FQGNSA. V lost 8 bases, J lost 4 bases, and 4 bases stayed unmatched. Donors in the study were healthy people who gave bone marrow. With respect to this clone: Its antigen is unidentified.

The PCR employed 60 Vbeta primers together with 13 Jbeta primers. Clones were sequenced by immunoSEQ multiplex PCR, and TCRdb holds only the in-frame ones, with some missing. Of 150,000 or so clones in the sample, around 79% were seen once. The rearrangement uses TRBV7-2 and TRBJ2-3, with TRBD2 matching over 9 bases. The clonotype was recovered from a male donor in good health and CMV-seronegative. Sequencing used PBMCs. CDR3 in DNA: TGTGCCAGCCGTATAGCGGGAGCAGATACGCAGTATTTT. Its translation: CASRIAGADTQYF.